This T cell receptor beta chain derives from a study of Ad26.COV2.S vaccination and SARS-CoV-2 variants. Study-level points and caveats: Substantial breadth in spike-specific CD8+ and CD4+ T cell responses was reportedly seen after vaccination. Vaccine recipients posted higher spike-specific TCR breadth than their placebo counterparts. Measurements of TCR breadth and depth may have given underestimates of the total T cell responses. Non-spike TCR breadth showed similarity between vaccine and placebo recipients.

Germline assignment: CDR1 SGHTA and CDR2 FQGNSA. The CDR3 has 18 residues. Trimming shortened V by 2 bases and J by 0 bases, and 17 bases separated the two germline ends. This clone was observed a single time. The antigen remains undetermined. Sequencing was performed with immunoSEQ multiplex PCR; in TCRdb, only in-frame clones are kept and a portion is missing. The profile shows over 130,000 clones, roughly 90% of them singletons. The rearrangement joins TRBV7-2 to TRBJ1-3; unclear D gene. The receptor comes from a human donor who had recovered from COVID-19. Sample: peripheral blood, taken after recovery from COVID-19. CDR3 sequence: CASSLSPGFHSSGNTIYF. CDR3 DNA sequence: TGTGCCAGCAGCTTATCACCGGGTTTCCACAGCTCTGGAAACACCATATATTTT.